Listed here is a single T cell receptor beta chain. This sample stems from a study of cytomegalovirus exposure and HLA in healthy donors. It was with 60 Vbeta and 13 Jbeta primers that the PCR ran. The method was immunoSEQ multiplex PCR; TCRdb's version includes in-frame clones alone and lacks a portion of them. The repertoire has fewer than 250,000 clones, around three quarters of them found once; the top ten carry about 14%. Per germline, CDR1 LGHNA and CDR2 YNFKEQ. V was clipped by 1 base and J by 11 bases, with 14 bases between them. The CDR3 runs 13 residues. The chain combines TRBV4-2 with TRBJ1-2, with a possible D match to TRBD1 (6 bases). Material: PBMCs. This clonotype was sampled from a man aged 40-55 years in good health and CMV-seronegative. CDR3 sequence reads: CASSQGDNGNYTF. Here the CDR3 DNA reads TGTGCCAGCAGCCAAGGGGACAACGGGAATTACACCTTC.